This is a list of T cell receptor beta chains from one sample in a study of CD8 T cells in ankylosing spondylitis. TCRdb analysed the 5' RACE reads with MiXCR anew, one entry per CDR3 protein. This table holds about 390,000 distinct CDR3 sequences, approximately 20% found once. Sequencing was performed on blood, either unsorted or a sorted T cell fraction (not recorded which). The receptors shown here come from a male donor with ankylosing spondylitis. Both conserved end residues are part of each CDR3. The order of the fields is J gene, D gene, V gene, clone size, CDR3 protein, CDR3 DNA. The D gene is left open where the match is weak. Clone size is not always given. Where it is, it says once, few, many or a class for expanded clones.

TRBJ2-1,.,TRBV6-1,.,CASRGSLYNEQFF,TGTGCCAGCAGGGGTAGTCTCTACAATGAGCAGTTCTTC
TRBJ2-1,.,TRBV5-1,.,CASSLNPRVGSNEQFF,TGCGCCAGCAGCTTAAATCCTCGGGTCGGTTCCAATGAGCAGTTCTTC
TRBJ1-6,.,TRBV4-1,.,CASSQGTDNSPLHF,TGCGCCAGCAGCCAAGGGACAGATAATTCACCCCTCCACTTT
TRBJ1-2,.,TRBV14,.,CASSQGQNYGYTF,TGTGCCAGCAGCCAAGGACAGAACTATGGCTACACCTTC
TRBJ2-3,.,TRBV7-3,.,CASSPQSADTQYF,TGTGCCAGCAGCCCCCAGTCTGCAGATACGCAGTATTTT
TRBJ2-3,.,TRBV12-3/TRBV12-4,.,CASSFRGIGDTQYF,TGTGCCAGCAGTTTTAGGGGGATTGGAGATACGCAGTATTTT
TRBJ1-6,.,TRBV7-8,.,CASSLGGGLYNSPLHF,TGTGCCAGCAGCTTAGGCGGGGGACTCTATAATTCACCCCTCCACTTT
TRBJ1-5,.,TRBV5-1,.,CASSLGGVDQPQHF,TGCGCCAGCAGCTTGGGGGGGGTTGACCAGCCCCAGCATTTT
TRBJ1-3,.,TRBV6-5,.,CASSSRSSGNTIYF,TGTGCCAGCAGTTCAAGGAGCTCTGGAAACACCATATATTTT
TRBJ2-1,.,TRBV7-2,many,CASSFQRVSRNEQFF,TGTGCCAGCAGCTTCCAGCGGGTGAGTCGGAATGAGCAGTTCTTC
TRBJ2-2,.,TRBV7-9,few,CASNLGDTGELFF,TGTGCCAGCAACTTAGGGGACACCGGGGAGCTGTTTTTT
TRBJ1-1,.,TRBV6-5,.,CASSYSMRVNTEAFF,TGTGCCAGCAGTTACTCGATGCGGGTGAACACTGAAGCTTTCTTT
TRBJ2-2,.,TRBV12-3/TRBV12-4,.,CASSVREVAGELFF,TGTGCCAGCAGTGTAAGGGAGGTAGCCGGGGAGCTGTTTTTT
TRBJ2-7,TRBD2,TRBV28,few,CASRGGTSGTYEQYF,TGTGCCAGCAGGGGGGGGACTAGCGGGACCTACGAGCAGTACTTC
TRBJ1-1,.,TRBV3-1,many,CASSPMAGADTEAFF,TGTGCCAGCAGCCCAATGGCAGGGGCTGACACTGAAGCTTTCTTT
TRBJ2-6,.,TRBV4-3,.,CASSQVGANVLTF,TGCGCCAGCAGCCAAGTCGGGGCCAACGTCCTGACTTTC
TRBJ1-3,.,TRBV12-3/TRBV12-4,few,CASSFGGRFENTIYF,TGTGCCAGCAGTTTCGGGGGGCGTTTCGAAAACACCATATATTTT
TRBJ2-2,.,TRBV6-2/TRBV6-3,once,CASSYSTPTGELFF,TGTGCCAGCAGTTACTCGACGCCCACCGGGGAGCTGTTTTTT
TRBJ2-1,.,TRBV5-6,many,CASSFGGYEQFF,TGTGCCAGCAGTTTCGGGGGTTACGAGCAGTTCTTC
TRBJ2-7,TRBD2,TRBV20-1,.,CSASSPGLPYEQYF,TGCAGTGCTAGTTCCCCGGGACTACCGTACGAGCAGTACTTC
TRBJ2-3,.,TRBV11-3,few,CASSFSSGIPTDTQYF,TGTGCCAGCAGCTTTTCTTCAGGAATCCCCACAGATACGCAGTATTTT
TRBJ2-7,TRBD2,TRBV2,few,CASNMAGGAYEQYF,TGTGCCAGCAACATGGCGGGAGGCGCCTACGAGCAGTACTTC
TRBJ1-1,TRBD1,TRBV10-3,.,CAISGGTGFTEAFF,TGTGCCATCAGTGGAGGGACAGGGTTCACTGAAGCTTTCTTT
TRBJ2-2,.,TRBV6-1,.,CASSAIRHDSYPGELFF,TGTGCCAGCAGCGCCATCCGACACGATAGCTACCCCGGGGAGCTGTTTTTT
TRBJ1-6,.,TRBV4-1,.,CASSQSRQGGSPLHF,TGCGCCAGCAGCCAAAGTCGCCAGGGAGGATCACCCCTCCACTTT
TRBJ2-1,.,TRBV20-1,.,CSVPGSLHNEQFF,TGCAGTGTCCCCGGTTCACTCCACAATGAGCAGTTCTTC
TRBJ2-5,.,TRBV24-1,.,CATGEGRQETQYF,TGTGCCACTGGAGAGGGGCGACAAGAGACCCAGTACTTC
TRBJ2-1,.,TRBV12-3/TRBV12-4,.,CASSLEVGSGIEQFF,TGTGCCAGCAGTTTGGAGGTTGGGTCGGGAATTGAGCAGTTCTTC
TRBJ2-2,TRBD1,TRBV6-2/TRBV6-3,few,CASSYDRGLTGELFF,TGTGCCAGCAGTTACGACAGGGGGCTCACCGGGGAGCTGTTTTTT
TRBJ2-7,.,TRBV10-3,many,CAISEVSGEREQYF,TGTGCCATCAGTGAAGTTTCAGGGGAACGCGAGCAGTACTTC
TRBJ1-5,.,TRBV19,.,CASSIYLRVSNQPQHF,TGTGCCAGTAGTATATATCTAAGGGTCAGCAATCAGCCCCAGCATTTT
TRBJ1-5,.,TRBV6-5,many,CASSYSTVLNQPQHF,TGTGCCAGCAGTTACTCGACGGTGCTCAATCAGCCCCAGCATTTT
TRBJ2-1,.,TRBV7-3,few,CASSYCLKYNEQFF,TGTGCCAGCAGCTATTGTCTAAAATACAATGAGCAGTTCTTC
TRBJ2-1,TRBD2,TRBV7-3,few,CASSLAAGGPNNEQFF,TGTGCCAGCAGCTTAGCAGCGGGAGGGCCCAACAATGAGCAGTTCTTC
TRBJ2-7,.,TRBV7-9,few,CASSLVSPRDYEQYF,TGTGCCAGCAGCTTAGTTTCCCCCAGGGACTACGAGCAGTACTTC
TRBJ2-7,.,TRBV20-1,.,CSASDPPGLLSYEQYF,TGCAGTGCTAGTGACCCCCCTGGGCTTCTTTCCTACGAGCAGTACTTC
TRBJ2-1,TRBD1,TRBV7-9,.,CASSLGSGQGSAQQFF,TGTGCCAGCAGCTTAGGTTCGGGACAGGGTTCCGCCCAACAGTTCTTC
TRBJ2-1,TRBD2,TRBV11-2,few,CASSFGGINEQFF,TGTGCCAGCAGCTTCGGGGGGATCAATGAGCAGTTCTTC
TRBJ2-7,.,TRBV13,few,CASTTRGRYEQYF,TGTGCCAGCACCACCAGGGGCAGATACGAGCAGTACTTC
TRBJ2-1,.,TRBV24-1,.,CATSNFNSYNEQFF,TGTGCCACCAGTAACTTTAACTCCTACAATGAGCAGTTCTTC
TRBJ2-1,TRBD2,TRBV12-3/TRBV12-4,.,CASSSLAGGNNEQFF,TGTGCCAGCAGTTCACTAGCGGGAGGAAACAATGAGCAGTTCTTC
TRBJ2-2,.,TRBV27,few,CASMNPGFRTGELFF,TGTGCCAGCATGAATCCGGGCTTCCGCACCGGGGAGCTGTTTTTT
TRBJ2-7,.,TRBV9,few,CASSPHGSSYEQYF,TGTGCCAGCAGCCCCCACGGAAGCTCCTACGAGCAGTACTTC
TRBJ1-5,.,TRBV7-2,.,CASSSSISNQPQHF,TGTGCCAGCAGCTCGTCGATTAGCAATCAGCCCCAGCATTTT
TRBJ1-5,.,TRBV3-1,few,CASSQDARVSQPQHF,TGTGCCAGCAGCCAAGACGCCAGGGTCTCTCAGCCCCAGCATTTT
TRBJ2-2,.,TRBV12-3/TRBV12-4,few,CASSLARRAGELFF,TGTGCCAGCAGTTTGGCGCGTCGCGCCGGGGAGCTGTTTTTT
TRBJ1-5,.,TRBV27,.,CASSLFQGNHLAQHF,TGTGCCAGCAGTTTATTTCAAGGCAATCACCTGGCCCAGCATTTT
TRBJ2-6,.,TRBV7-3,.,CASSLMASSGANVLTF,TGTGCCAGCAGCTTAATGGCCAGCTCTGGGGCCAACGTCCTGACTTTC
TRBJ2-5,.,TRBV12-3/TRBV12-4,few,CASRGRETQYF,TGTGCCAGCAGGGGGAGGGAGACCCAGTACTTC